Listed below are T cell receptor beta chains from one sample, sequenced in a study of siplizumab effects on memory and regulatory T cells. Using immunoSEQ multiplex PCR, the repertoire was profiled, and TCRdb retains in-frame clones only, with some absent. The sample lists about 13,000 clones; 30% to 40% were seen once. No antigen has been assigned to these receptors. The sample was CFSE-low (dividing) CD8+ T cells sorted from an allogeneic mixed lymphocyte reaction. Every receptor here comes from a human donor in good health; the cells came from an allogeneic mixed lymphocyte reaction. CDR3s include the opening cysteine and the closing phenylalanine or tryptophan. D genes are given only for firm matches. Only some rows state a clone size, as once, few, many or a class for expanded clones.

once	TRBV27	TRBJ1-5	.	TGTGCCACCAAACCAGGGGACCCTTATCAGCCCCAGCATTTT	CATKPGDPYQPQHF
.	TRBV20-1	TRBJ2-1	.	TGCAGTGCTACATACTACAATGAGCAGTTCTTC	CSATYYNEQFF
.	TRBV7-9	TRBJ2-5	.	TGTGCCAGCGAAGGAGGTCTCGCGGGCCCCCGGGAGACCCAGTACTTC	CASEGGLAGPRETQYF
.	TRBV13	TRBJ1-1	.	TGTGCCAGCAGCTGGGCAGGGTTGGCTTTCTTT	CASSWAGLAFF
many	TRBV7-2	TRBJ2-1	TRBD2	TGTGCCAGCAGCTGGACTAGCGGGGGGCCGGGGGAGCAGTTCTTC	CASSWTSGGPGEQFF
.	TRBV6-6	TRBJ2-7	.	TGTGCCAGCAGTTACGGACATACCTACGAGCAGTACTTC	CASSYGHTYEQYF
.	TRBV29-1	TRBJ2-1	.	TGCAGCGTGTCGTCTGGGTATGAGCAGTTCTTC	CSVSSGYEQFF
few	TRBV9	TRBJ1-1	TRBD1	TGTGCCAGCAGCGTAGTTACAGGGGCTCTGAACACTGAAGCTTTCTTT	CASSVVTGALNTEAFF
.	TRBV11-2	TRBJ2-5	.	TGTGCCAGCAGCACATGGACGGCTGAACAAGAGACCCAGTACTTC	CASSTWTAEQETQYF
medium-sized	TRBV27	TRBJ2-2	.	TGTGCCAGCAGTTTAGATGGGGGCGGAATCGGGGAGCTGTTTTTT	CASSLDGGGIGELFF
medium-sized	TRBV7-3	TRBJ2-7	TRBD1	TGTGCCAGCGGGACAGGAGGGAACGAGCAGTACTTC	CASGTGGNEQYF
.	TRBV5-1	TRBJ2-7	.	TGCGCCAGCAGCTTGATGGGGAGGTCACCGTACGAGCAGTACTTC	CASSLMGRSPYEQYF
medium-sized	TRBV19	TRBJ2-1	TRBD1	TGTGCCTGCAACACAGGGGGGTTTAGCTCCTACAATGAGCAGTTCTTC	CACNTGGFSSYNEQFF
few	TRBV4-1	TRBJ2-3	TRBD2	TGCGCCAGCAGCCAAGATGGGACTAGCTCTAGCACAGATACGCAGTATTTT	CASSQDGTSSSTDTQYF
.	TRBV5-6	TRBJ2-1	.	TGTGCCAGCAGCCGAACCTACAATGAGCAGTTCTTC	CASSRTYNEQFF
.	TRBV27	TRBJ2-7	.	TGTGCCAGCAGTAACACAGCGTACTACGAGCAGTACTTC	CASSNTAYYEQYF
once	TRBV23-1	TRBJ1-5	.	TGCGCCAGCGTATATCGGGGAATCAATCAGCCCCAGCATTTT	CASVYRGINQPQHF
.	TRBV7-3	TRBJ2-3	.	TGTGCCAGCAGCCCCCTCGGACAGAGCACAGATACGCAGTATTTT	CASSPLGQSTDTQYF
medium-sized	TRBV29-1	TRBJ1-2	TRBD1	TGCAGCGTTGAAGGGGACAGTAAGGGAGAATTCTATGGCTACACCTTC	CSVEGDSKGEFYGYTF
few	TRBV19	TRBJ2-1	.	TGTGCCAGTAGTACCGGGACCTACAATGAGCAGTTCTTC	CASSTGTYNEQFF
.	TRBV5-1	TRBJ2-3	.	TGCGCCAGCAGCGGGGGGCGAGGCACAGATACGCAGTATTTT	CASSGGRGTDTQYF
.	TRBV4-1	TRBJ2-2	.	TGCGCCAGCAGCCAAGCACCTGGACAGTCGAACACCGGGGAGCTGTTTTTT	CASSQAPGQSNTGELFF
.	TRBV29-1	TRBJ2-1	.	TGCAGCGTTGAATGGCGGTCCGACAATGAGCAGTTCTTC	CSVEWRSDNEQFF
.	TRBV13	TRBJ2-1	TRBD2	TGTGCCAGCAGCGCAGGAATACGTCTAGCGGTCGATGAGCAGTTCTTC	CASSAGIRLAVDEQFF
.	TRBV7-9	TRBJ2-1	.	TGTGCCAGCAGCTCCTCAGGGGAGACATACAATGAGCAGTTCTTC	CASSSSGETYNEQFF
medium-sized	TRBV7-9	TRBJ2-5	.	TGTGCCAGCAGCTTAGCGGCCAGGGGTGAGACCCAGTACTTC	CASSLAARGETQYF
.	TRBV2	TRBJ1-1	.	TGTGCCACTACAGTCATGAACACTGAAGCTTTCTTT	CATTVMNTEAFF
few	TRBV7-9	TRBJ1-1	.	TGTGCCAGCAGCCCCTACATAGATCACACTGAAGCTTTCTTT	CASSPYIDHTEAFF
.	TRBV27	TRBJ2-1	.	TGTGCCAGCAGCGGTTCCTACAATGAGCAGTTCTTC	CASSGSYNEQFF
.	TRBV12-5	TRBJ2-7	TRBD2	TGTGCTAGTGGTTGGGGGTTAGCGGGGGACTACGAGCAGTACTTC	CASGWGLAGDYEQYF
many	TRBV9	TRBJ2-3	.	TGTGCCAGCAGCGTAGTAAGCACAGATACGCAGTATTTT	CASSVVSTDTQYF
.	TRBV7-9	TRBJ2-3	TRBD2	TGTGCCAGCAGCTTATTCCGCGGGAGGCTCACAGATACGCAGTATTTT	CASSLFRGRLTDTQYF